Each of the 10 T cell receptor beta chains below was sequenced from the same sample in a study of blood T cell repertoires in COVID-19. TCRdb keeps only in-frame clones here, not all; method: immunoSEQ multiplex PCR. The table records approximately 45,000 clones, around nine tenths of them present only once. Sequences were obtained from peripheral blood. Receptors originate from a man aged 70 or older with acute or convalescent COVID-19.

A single count supports this clone. The rearrangement links TRBV7-9 to TRBJ2-7; D is perhaps TRBD1 (6 bases). CDR1 and CDR2 from the germline V gene are SEHNR and FQNEAQ (reference sequence). The CDR3 is 14 residues long. Deletions cut 1 base from V and 2 bases from J, with 9 bases between. CDR3: CASSLGTAPYEQYF. The CDR3, as DNA: TGTGCCAGCAGCTTAGGGACAGCTCCCTACGAGCAGTACTTC.

The chain links TRBV28 to TRBJ1-3; 7 bases map to TRBD1. Germline CDR1 MDHEN, CDR2 SYDVKM. This CDR3 contains 15 residues. The junction had 5 bases not matched to a gene; V was cut back by 6 bases and J by 0 bases. The CDR3 DNA follows: TGTGCCAGCAGACCTTGGGACAGCTCTGGAAACACCATATATTTT. Amino acid sequence: CASRPWDSSGNTIYF.

This clone appeared once. The chain links TRBV6-2 or TRBV6-3 to TRBJ2-7; possibly TRBD2 for D (6 bases). Trimming stripped 2 bases from V and 0 bases from J, with 11 bases between. There are 15 residues in the CDR3. Germline values: CDR1 MNHEY, CDR2 SVGEGT. The CDR3 coding sequence is TGTGCCAGCAGTTACAGAATAGCGGCCTCCTACGAGCAGTACTTC. It yields the protein CASSYRIAASYEQYF.

CDR3 nucleotides: TGTGCCAGCAGAACCGACAGGCCATACACTGAAGCTTTCTTT. Protein sequence: CASRTDRPYTEAFF. The chain has TRBV27 and TRBJ1-1; D perhaps matches TRBD1 (6 bases). Germline V CDR1 and CDR2: MNHEY, SMNVEV (reference sequence). The CDR3 is 14 amino acids. V shed 6 bases and J shed 3 bases, with 14 bases lying between them.

This rearrangement joins TRBV20-1 to TRBJ2-1, with D possibly being TRBD2 (6 bases). The V gene's germline CDR1 is DFQATT and CDR2 SNEGSKA (reference sequence). The CDR3 length is 14 residues. The V gene lost 3 bases and the J gene lost 5 bases, with 14 bases spanning the gap. In DNA, the CDR3 is TGCAGTGCTAGTGGGCGGGGAGGAAACAATGAGCAGTTCTTC. Its protein is CSASGRGGNNEQFF.

This chain joins TRBV7-9 and TRBJ2-7; 8 bases line up with TRBD1. V trimming: 0 bases; J trimming: 5 bases; junction bases outside the gene matches: 3. The CDR3 consists of 14 residues. Germline assignment: CDR1 SEHNR and CDR2 FQNEAQ (reference sequence). As DNA, the CDR3 is TGTGCCAGCAGCTTAGCGCAGGGGGCCGACGAGCAGTACTTC. Protein sequence: CASSLAQGADEQYF.

This clone has more than one count but fewer than ten. The J gene is TRBJ1-2, the V gene TRBV7-9; no clear D gene. CDR3 length equals 12 residues. The V gene's germline CDR1 is SEHNR and CDR2 FQNEAQ (reference sequence). The germline V and J ends were trimmed by 5 bases and 5 bases, with 9 bases remaining between them. CDR3 sequence reads: CASSPVPYGYTF. The CDR3 DNA sequence: TGTGCCAGCAGCCCCGTCCCGTATGGCTACACCTTC.

V usage is TRBV27 and J usage is TRBJ2-3; D remains ambiguous. This CDR3 spans 14 amino acids. The V gene lost 2 bases and the J gene lost 0 bases, with 6 bases spanning the gap. CDR1 is MNHEY and CDR2 is SMNVEV in the germline V gene (reference sequence). CDR3 nucleotides: TGTGCCAGCAGTTTAGGGCCGAGCACAGATACGCAGTATTTT. It translates to CASSLGPSTDTQYF.

The V gene is TRBV7-6, the J gene TRBJ2-5; tentative D call: TRBD1 (7 bases). The CDR3 contains 15 residues. Germline V CDR1 and CDR2: SGHVS, FNYEAQ. The ends were cut back, 0 bases at V and 4 bases at J, with 12 bases in the middle. The CDR3 spells CASSLAQGGGETQYF. The CDR3 bases are TGTGCCAGCAGCTTAGCGCAGGGGGGAGGAGAGACCCAGTACTTC.

The J gene is TRBJ2-3, the V gene TRBV3-1 (or the pseudogene TRBV3-2); possibly TRBD2 for D (5 bases). V dropped 4 bases and J dropped 12 bases, with 20 bases sitting between them. From germline, CDR1 is LGHDT and CDR2 YNNKEL (reference sequence). This CDR3 contains 14 residues. The CDR3 spells CASSLRTRQTGQYF. Here the CDR3 DNA reads TGTGCCAGCAGCCTCAGGACTCGCCAGACGGGCCAGTATTTT.